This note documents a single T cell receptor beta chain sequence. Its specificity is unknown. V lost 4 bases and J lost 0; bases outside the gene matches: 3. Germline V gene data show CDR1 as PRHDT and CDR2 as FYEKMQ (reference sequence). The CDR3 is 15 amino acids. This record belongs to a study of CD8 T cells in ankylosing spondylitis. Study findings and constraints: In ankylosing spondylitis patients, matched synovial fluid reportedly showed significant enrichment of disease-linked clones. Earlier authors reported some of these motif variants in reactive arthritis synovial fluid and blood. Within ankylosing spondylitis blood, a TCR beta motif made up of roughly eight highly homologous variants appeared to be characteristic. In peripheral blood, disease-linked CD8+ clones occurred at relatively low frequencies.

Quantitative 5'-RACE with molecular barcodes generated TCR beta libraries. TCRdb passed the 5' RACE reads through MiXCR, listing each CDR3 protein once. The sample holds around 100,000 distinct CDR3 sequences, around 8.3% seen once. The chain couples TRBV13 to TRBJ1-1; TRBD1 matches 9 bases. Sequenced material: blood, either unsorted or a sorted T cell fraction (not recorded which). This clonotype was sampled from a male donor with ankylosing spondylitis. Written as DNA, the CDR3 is TGTGCCAGCAGCTACGGGACAGGGATGAACACTGAAGCTTTCTTT. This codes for CASSYGTGMNTEAFF.